The TCR beta chain under discussion was sequenced for a study of technical replicates of blood from a handful of donors. Profiling relied on immunoSEQ multiplex PCR, and the TCRdb table lists in-frame clones only, not all of them. The table records 73,000 or so clones, roughly nine tenths of them present only once. Germline V gene data show CDR1 as SGHVS and CDR2 as FNYEAQ. V trimming: 5 bases; J trimming: 7 bases; junction bases outside the gene matches: 16. The CDR3 loop spans 18 amino acids. Sequencing was performed on T cells isolated from PBMCs. This chain connects TRBV7-6 to TRBJ2-2, with 10 bases identical to TRBD1. The sequence was obtained from a human donor in good health. DNA for the CDR3: TGTGCCAGCAGCAGATTGATGATGACAGGGGGCTCGGGCGGGGAGCTGTTTTTT. Amino acid sequence: CASSRLMMTGGSGGELFF.